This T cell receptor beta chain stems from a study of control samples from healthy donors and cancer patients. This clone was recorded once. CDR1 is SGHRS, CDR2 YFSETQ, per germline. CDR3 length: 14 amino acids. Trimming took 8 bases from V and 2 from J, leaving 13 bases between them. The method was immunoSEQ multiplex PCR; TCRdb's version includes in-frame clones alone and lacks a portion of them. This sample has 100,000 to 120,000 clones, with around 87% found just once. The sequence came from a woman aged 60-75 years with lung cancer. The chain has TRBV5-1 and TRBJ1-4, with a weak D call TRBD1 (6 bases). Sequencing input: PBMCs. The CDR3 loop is CASRSGATNEKLFF. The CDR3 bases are TGCGCCAGTCGCTCAGGGGCTACTAATGAAAAACTGTTTTTT. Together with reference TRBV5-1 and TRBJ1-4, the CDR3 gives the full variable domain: KAGVTQTPRYLIKTRGQQVTLSCSPISGHRSVSWYQQTPGQGLQFLFEYFSETQRNKGNFPGRFSGRQFSNSRSEMNVSTLELGDSALYLCASRSGATNEKLFFGSGTQLSVL.